Listed here are 29 T cell receptor beta chains from one sample, sequenced in a study of T cell changes during pregnancy in multiple sclerosis. Produced via immunoSEQ multiplex PCR; TCRdb's table is partial and in-frame only. The table includes about 72,000 clones, around 92% detected once. The sequencing used peripheral blood, collected in the third trimester of pregnancy. These receptors were taken from a female donor in good health, enrolled as a control in a pregnancy study.

This chain links TRBV11-3 with TRBJ2-7; no clear D gene. This CDR3 is built from 15 residues. The germline V gene has CDR1 SGHNT and CDR2 YENEEA. Trimming pared 0 bases from V and 0 bases from J, leaving 9 bases between. CDR3 protein: CASSLDGSGSYEQYF. The CDR3 nucleotides are TGTGCCAGCAGCTTAGATGGGTCAGGCTCCTACGAGCAGTACTTC.

This sequence joins TRBV6-1 and TRBJ2-2; D ambiguous. V shed 1 base and J shed 3 bases, with 9 bases lying between them. CDR1 and CDR2 (germline): MNHNS, SASEGT. The CDR3 is 15 residues long. The CDR3 is CASSEVRSDTGELFF. CDR3 DNA sequence: TGTGCCAGCAGTGAAGTCAGGTCGGACACCGGGGAGCTGTTTTTT.

The chain employs TRBV28 and TRBJ2-2; D is uncertain. This CDR3 is 13 amino acids long. Germline lookup yields CDR1 MDHEN and CDR2 SYDVKM. The V end lost 2 bases, the J end lost 4 bases, and 5 bases lay between the germline ends. In DNA form, the CDR3 reads TGTGCCAGCAGTTTACCGGGCACCGGGGAGCTGTTTTTT. Amino acids: CASSLPGTGELFF.

This chain uses TRBV6-6 with TRBJ2-7; 8 bases line up with TRBD1. In germline, CDR1 is MNHNY, CDR2 SVGAGI (reference sequence). This CDR3 is 16 amino acids long. Trimming at V came to 4 bases and at J to 5 bases, leaving 13 bases not matched to a gene. The CDR3: CASSSKTGVLPDEQYF. The CDR3 region has the DNA TGTGCCAGCAGTTCAAAGACAGGGGTTCTCCCGGACGAGCAGTACTTC.

This clone has a single count. The V and J genes are TRBV11-2 and TRBJ2-1; 9 bases match TRBD2. With V trimmed by 0 bases and J by 4 bases, 7 bases remained unmatched. The CDR3 is 17 amino acids. The germline CDR1 and CDR2 sequences are SGHAT and FQNNGV. CDR3 in amino acids: CASSLDTSSGEYNEQFF. In DNA form, the CDR3 reads TGTGCCAGCAGCTTAGACACCTCTAGCGGGGAATACAATGAGCAGTTCTTC. The whole variable domain, filled in from reference TRBV11-2 and TRBJ2-1, reads EAGVAQSPRYKIIEKRQSVAFWCNPISGHATLYWYQQILGQGPKLLIQFQNNGVVDDSQLPKDRFSAERLKGVDSTLKIQPAKLEDSAVYLCASSLDTSSGEYNEQFFGPGTRLTVL.

This sequence joins TRBV18 and TRBJ1-5, with 7 positions matching TRBD1. V was pared by 3 bases and J by 4 bases, with 6 bases of the junction left unmatched. CDR1 is KGHSH, CDR2 LQKENI, per germline. The CDR3 has 15 residues. The CDR3 nucleotides read TGTGCCAGCTCACCCCGGGACAGAACAAATCAGCCCCAGCATTTT. Protein: CASSPRDRTNQPQHF. The variable domain in full, completed from reference TRBV18 and TRBJ1-5, reads NAGVMQNPRHLVRRRGQEARLRCSPMKGHSHVYWYRQLPEEGLKFMVYLQKENIIDESGMPKERFSAEFPKEGPSILRIQQVVRGDSAAYFCASSPRDRTNQPQHFGDGTRLSIL.

This sequence joins TRBV7-2 and TRBJ1-5; perhaps TRBD1 as D (5 bases). Germline V gene data show CDR1 as SGHTA and CDR2 as FQGNSA. The length of the CDR3 is 12 residues. Trimming left V 6 bases short and J 9 bases short, with 12 bases between. Here the CDR3 DNA reads TGTGCCAGCAGTCAGGGTTTTCGGCCCCAGCATTTT. Translation: CASSQGFRPQHF.

The chain uses TRBV29-1 and TRBJ1-1; 8 bases are a match to TRBD1. J was trimmed by 4 bases and V by 4 bases; bases with no gene match: 5. CDR3 length: 13 amino acids. The germline V gene encodes CDR1 SQVTM and CDR2 ANQGSEA. CDR3 sequence (DNA): TGCAGCGTTGGCGCAGGGGGCGTCACTGAAGCTTTCTTT. Its protein product is CSVGAGGVTEAFF. Drawing the rest from reference TRBV29-1 and TRBJ1-1, the complete variable domain is SAVISQKPSRDICQRGTSLTIQCQVDSQVTMMFWYRQQPGQSLTLIATANQGSEATYESGFVIDKFPISRPNLTFSTLTVSNMSPEDSSIYLCSVGAGGVTEAFFGQGTRLTVV.

The chain links TRBV15 to TRBJ1-4; TRBD1 matches at 8 bases. Losses at the gene ends were 4 bases for V and 7 bases for J; bases not matched to a gene: 14. Per the germline V gene, CDR1 is LNHNV and CDR2 is YYDKDF (reference sequence). The CDR3 extends over 17 amino acids. CDR3 DNA sequence: TGTGCCACCAGCACCTCCGGGACAGGTACACGGTCTGAAAAACTGTTTTTT. It yields the protein CATSTSGTGTRSEKLFF.

This clone has only one observation. The V gene is TRBV10-3, the J gene TRBJ2-5, with 9 bases identical to TRBD1. The CDR3 sequence is 14 residues long. Germline V gene sequence: CDR1 ENHRY, CDR2 SYGVKD. V lost 7 bases to trimming and J lost 2 bases; unmatched junction nucleotides: 5. The CDR3 nucleotides are TGTGCCATCAAGGGACAGGGCCGACAAGAGACCCAGTACTTC. Protein sequence: CAIKGQGRQETQYF.

V gene TRBV5-6 combines with J gene TRBJ2-1; D is perhaps TRBD1 (5 bases). Trimming shortened V by 6 bases and J by 3 bases, and 16 bases separated the two germline ends. This CDR3 region has 15 residues. Germline CDR1 is SGHDT and CDR2 is YYEEEE. The DNA of the CDR3 is TGTGCCAGCACCCAGGGTCCCCTTAGCTACAATGAGCAGTTCTTC. Protein: CASTQGPLSYNEQFF.

On this clone itself: This sample includes further DNA sequences coding for the same CDR3. The rearrangement joins TRBV30 to TRBJ1-1; D gene unclear. The V end was cut by 0 bases, the J end by 1 base, with 6 bases between. CDR1 GTSNPN and CDR2 SVGIG come from the germline V gene (reference sequence). There are 13 residues in the CDR3. The CDR3 loop is CAWSVPGNTEAFF. Here the CDR3 DNA reads TGTGCCTGGAGTGTACCCGGGAACACTGAAGCTTTCTTT.

There are a few counts of this clone. V usage is TRBV18 and J usage is TRBJ1-6; 7 nucleotides align to TRBD1. There are 15 residues in the CDR3. Germline CDR1 KGHSH, CDR2 LQKENI. After removal of 0 bases from V and 7 bases from J, the junction contained 3 bases not matched to a gene. This chain's CDR3 is CASSPPAGGNSPLHF. CDR3 bases: TGTGCCAGCTCACCACCCGCAGGGGGGAATTCACCCCTCCACTTT.

The J gene is TRBJ1-1, the V gene TRBV13; D is perhaps TRBD1 (6 bases). V was clipped by 0 bases and J by 0 bases, with 11 bases between them. Per germline, CDR1 PRHDT and CDR2 FYEKMQ (reference sequence). This CDR3 has 16 residues. Written as DNA, the CDR3 is TGTGCCAGCAGCTTAGGCCTAGGGACATTGAACACTGAAGCTTTCTTT. It translates to CASSLGLGTLNTEAFF. The whole variable domain, remainder taken from reference TRBV13 and TRBJ1-1, is AAGVIQSPRHLIKEKRETATLKCYPIPRHDTVYWYQQGPGQDPQFLISFYEKMQSDKGSIPDRFSAQQFSDYHSELNMSSLELGDSALYFCASSLGLGTLNTEAFFGQGTRLTVV.

The table lists this clone with a count of one. This chain uses TRBV4-2 with TRBJ2-3, with D possibly matching TRBD1 (6 bases). CDR1 and CDR2 from the germline V gene are LGHNA and YNFKEQ. This CDR3 is built from 14 residues. Trimming left V 3 bases short and J 6 bases short, with 13 bases between. Written as DNA, the CDR3 is TGTGCCAGCAGCCAGGGGGCAAGGTATGATACGCAGTATTTT. Amino acids: CASSQGARYDTQYF.

The chain couples TRBV2 to TRBJ2-5; D is undetermined. V shed 4 bases and J shed 5 bases, with 8 bases lying between them. This CDR3 is 12 amino acids long. Germline loops: CDR1 SNHLY, CDR2 FYNNEI. The CDR3 region is CASSGNGETQYF. The CDR3 DNA reads as TGTGCCAGCAGTGGAAACGGGGAGACCCAGTACTTC.

The chain is built from TRBV7-6 and TRBJ2-5; the match to TRBD1 covers 10 bases. The CDR3 contains 15 residues. Germline V gives CDR1 SGHVS, CDR2 FNYEAQ. The J segment lost 1 base and the V segment lost 5 bases, leaving 4 bases of the junction unmatched. The CDR3 nucleotides read TGTGCCAGCAGCGGTGGGACAGGGGCCCAAGAGACCCAGTACTTC. Amino acid sequence: CASSGGTGAQETQYF.

This rearrangement joins TRBV2 to TRBJ2-5; D gene unclear. V lost 0 bases and J 5 bases, leaving 13 bases between the germline ends. Germline V gene lookup returns CDR1 SNHLY and CDR2 FYNNEI. CDR3 size: 15 residues. The DNA for the CDR3 is TGTGCCAGCAGTGAAGCGGCCACATCGATGGAGACCCAGTACTTC. This encodes CASSEAATSMETQYF.

V is TRBV6-6 and J is TRBJ1-1; no firm D call. Trimming took off 7 bases at V and 2 bases at J, with 14 bases between the two ends. Germline values: CDR1 MNHNY, CDR2 SVGAGI (reference sequence). CDR3 size: 14 residues. CDR3 in amino acids: CASTIPGVNTEAFF. The DNA for the CDR3 is TGTGCCAGCACCATTCCGGGAGTTAACACTGAAGCTTTCTTT.

The chain has TRBV7-2 and TRBJ2-7; D remains ambiguous. V gave up 2 bases and J gave up 0 bases, with 8 bases separating them. Germline V gives CDR1 SGHTA, CDR2 FQGNSA. This CDR3 spans 14 amino acids. CDR3 sequence reads: CASSLSPRSYEQYF. The CDR3 DNA sequence: TGTGCCAGCAGCTTAAGCCCCCGCTCCTACGAGCAGTACTTC. The variable domain in full, with the rest retrieved from reference TRBV7-2 and TRBJ2-7, is GAGVSQSPSNKVTEKGKDVELRCDPISGHTALYWYRQSLGQGLEFLIYFQGNSAPDKSGLPSDRFSAERTGGSVSTLTIQRTQQEDSAVYLCASSLSPRSYEQYFGPGTRLTVT.

This clone has a single count. CDR3 sequence reads: CASSQDYLASGRTYEQYF. The CDR3 DNA sequence: TGCGCCAGCAGCCAAGATTACCTGGCTAGCGGGAGAACCTACGAGCAGTACTTC. This chain connects TRBV4-3 to TRBJ2-7; 10 positions agree with TRBD2. J was trimmed by 2 bases and V by 0 bases; bases with no gene match: 10. The germline V gene encodes CDR1 LGHNA and CDR2 YSLEER. The CDR3 is 18 amino acids.

V is TRBV2 and J is TRBJ1-2; D is ambiguous. Germline assignment: CDR1 SNHLY and CDR2 FYNNEI. V lost 6 bases, J lost 0 bases, and 8 bases lay in between. The CDR3 covers 13 residues. CDR3 loop: CASSGVANYGYTF. In DNA, the CDR3 is TGTGCCAGCAGCGGGGTAGCTAACTATGGCTACACCTTC.

V gene TRBV28 combines with J gene TRBJ1-6; D is possibly TRBD1 (5 bases). V was cut by 3 bases and J by 5 bases, with 17 bases left in between. The CDR3 is made up of 17 amino acids. Germline assignment: CDR1 MDHEN and CDR2 SYDVKM. The CDR3 here is CASSLWGLSADNSPLHF. The CDR3 DNA reads as TGTGCCAGCAGTTTGTGGGGACTAAGCGCCGATAATTCACCCCTCCACTTT.

The rearrangement joins TRBV19 to TRBJ1-5, with no clear D. The CDR3 runs 12 residues. Germline loops: CDR1 LNHDA, CDR2 SQIVND (reference sequence). Deletions cut 3 bases from V and 7 bases from J, with 7 bases between. CDR3 DNA: TGTGCCAGTAGTATCCGGGAGCAGCCCCAGCATTTT. Its translation: CASSIREQPQHF.

The chain uses TRBV18 and TRBJ1-2; TRBD1 agrees at 8 bases. The CDR3 totals 13 residues. CDR1 and CDR2 (germline): KGHSH, LQKENI. Germline trimming cut 5 bases from V and 8 bases from J; bases unmatched to any gene: 7. This CDR3 reads CASSILQGEGYTF. The DNA of the CDR3 is TGTGCCAGCTCAATCTTACAGGGGGAAGGCTACACCTTC.

CDR3 bases: TGCGCCAGCAGGGCCGGGGGAACGAATGAAAAACTGTTTTTT. It yields the protein CASRAGGTNEKLFF. The chain joins TRBV5-1 to TRBJ1-4; possibly TRBD1 for D (5 bases). V was pared by 5 bases and J by 5 bases, with 13 bases between. Germline values: CDR1 SGHRS, CDR2 YFSETQ. The CDR3 contains 14 residues.

V is TRBV7-9 and J is TRBJ1-1; 10 bases match TRBD1. CDR3 length: 16 amino acids. Germline V gene sequence: CDR1 SEHNR, CDR2 FQNEAQ (reference sequence). V lost 2 bases, J lost 1 base, and 4 bases stayed unmatched. CDR3 sequence: CASSLPGQGGNTEAFF. CDR3 coding DNA: TGTGCCAGCAGCTTACCCGGACAGGGGGGGAACACTGAAGCTTTCTTT.

The chain links TRBV28 to TRBJ1-6, with D possibly matching TRBD1 (6 bases). CDR3 length: 16 amino acids. CDR1 MDHEN and CDR2 SYDVKM come from the germline V gene. V lost 3 bases and J lost 7, with 16 bases in between. The CDR3: CASSFGSRGANSPLHF. The CDR3 DNA sequence: TGTGCCAGCAGTTTTGGGTCTCGGGGGGCGAATTCACCCCTCCACTTT.

J is TRBJ1-5 and V is TRBV2, with 8 bases fitting TRBD1. The CDR3 loop spans 14 amino acids. Germline V CDR1 and CDR2: SNHLY, FYNNEI. After removal of 7 bases from V and 5 bases from J, the junction contained 7 bases not matched to a gene. The CDR3 is CASKSQGGDQPQHF. Here the CDR3 DNA reads TGTGCCAGCAAATCACAGGGGGGAGATCAGCCCCAGCATTTT.